The present T cell receptor (beta chain) was sequenced within a study of PD-L1 blockade in urothelial cancer. Study in general: Patients took up atezolizumab around 2014 at 1,200 mg intravenously every 3 weeks.

Patients' cancers were locally advanced or metastatic urothelial carcinomas. The data were produced by immunoSEQ multiplex PCR, yet TCRdb's version contains in-frame clones alone and is incomplete. The repertoire includes about 52,000 clones, 77% of them detected once, and approximately 4% sits in the top ten. The sequenced sample was PBMCs, obtained around atezolizumab (anti-PD-L1) treatment. The source of this sequence is a man between 65 and 85 years old with urothelial cancer.

CDR3 sequence (DNA): TGTGCCAGCAGTTCCTCACAGGGCCTGACCTATGGCTACACCTTC. Residues: CASSSSQGLTYGYTF. The chain combines TRBV2 with TRBJ1-2; weak D call: TRBD1 (6 bases). In germline, CDR1 is SNHLY, CDR2 FYNNEI. The germline V and J ends were trimmed by 5 bases and 4 bases, with 17 bases remaining between them. This CDR3 comprises 15 residues.